This T cell receptor (beta chain) was retrieved from a study of control samples from healthy donors and cancer patients. The V segment lost 3 bases and the J segment 2 bases; nucleotides outside the gene matches: 7. The CDR3 is 16 amino acids. Germline loops: CDR1 SGHNT, CDR2 YYREEE (reference sequence). The assay was immunoSEQ multiplex PCR, and TCRdb's table has in-frame clones only and misses some. The repertoire holds 20,000 to 25,000 clones, with about 85% as singletons. The specimen sequenced was PBMCs. This chain joins TRBV5-4 and TRBJ2-3; 9 nucleotides line up with TRBD2. The sequence was collected from a man aged 60-69 years with head and neck cancer. CDR3 in amino acids: CASSSGLAKNTDTQYF. Written as DNA, the CDR3 is TGTGCCAGCAGCTCGGGACTAGCTAAGAACACAGATACGCAGTATTTT. The full variable domain, with the rest looked up from reference TRBV5-4 and TRBJ2-3, is ETGVTQSPTHLIKTRGQQVTLRCSSQSGHNTVSWYQQALGQGPQFIFQYYREEENGRGNFPPRFSGLQFPNYSSELNVNALELDDSALYLCASSSGLAKNTDTQYFGPGTRLTVL.